This T cell receptor (beta chain) was observed in a study of blood T cell repertoires in COVID-19. In the authors' methods: Reference gene primer amplification gave nucleated cell count estimates. Libraries were prepared by immunoSEQ multiplex PCR; TCRdb keeps only in-frame clonotypes and omits some of them. V, J and clone size are those of that table, while D and trimming were read from the DNA. This table holds 130,000 to 150,000 clones, about four fifths found once. The study assigned cohorts using participant-reported clinical history. Trimming removed 4 bases from V and 1 base from J; junction bases left unmatched: 13. CDR1 is SGHTA and CDR2 is FQGNSA in the germline V gene. The CDR3 totals 19 residues.

The chain recombines TRBV7-2 with TRBJ2-1; 10 bases map to TRBD2. The sequencing sample was made of PBMCs or T cells enriched from blood (not recorded which). The receptor was derived from a woman between 45 and 60 years old who had been exposed to COVID-19. The CDR3 spells CASSSPNLAGVVSYNEQFF. CDR3 DNA sequence: TGTGCCAGCAGCTCGCCCAACCTAGCGGGAGTAGTGTCCTACAATGAGCAGTTCTTC.